This passage covers 8 T cell receptor beta chains from one sample sequenced in a study of untreated major depressive disorder. The antigens these receptors bind are not known. Sequenced by immunoSEQ multiplex PCR; TCRdb stores in-frame clones only, minus some. This table holds more than 15,000 clones, roughly 90% found once. Study-wide results and caveats: Depressed patients' CD4+ T cells carried increased TRBV05-01 (Vbeta 5.1) usage versus control CD4+ T cells.

Sequences were obtained from CD4+ T cells from PBMCs. These receptors were collected from a woman aged 40 to 50 with major depressive disorder.

Comment on this clone: Germline is not matched at one junction end, which may reflect a read error. The chain is built from TRBV7-7 and TRBJ2-1; no clear D. CDR1 is SSHAT, CDR2 FNYEAQ, per germline (reference sequence). The CDR3 spans 15 residues. The CDR3 DNA is TGTGCTAGCAGCCCCAGTAATGGGGCCTACAATGAGCAGTTCTTC. It specifies CASSPSNGAYNEQFF.

CDR3 amino acids: CAWSVRGTYEQYF. CDR3 bases: TGTGCCTGGAGTGTTCGGGGAACCTACGAGCAGTACTTC. The V call is TRBV30, the J call TRBJ2-7, with a possible D match to TRBD2 (5 bases). The CDR3 sequence is 13 residues long. V lost 0 bases to trimming and J lost 2 bases, with 8 bases between them. CDR1 and CDR2 (germline): GTSNPN, SVGIG (reference sequence).

This chain uses TRBV18 with TRBJ2-6, with D hard to call. CDR1 is KGHSH and CDR2 is LQKENI in the germline V gene. V was trimmed by 0 bases and J by 0 bases, leaving 12 bases between them. This CDR3 has 18 residues. In nucleotides, the CDR3 is TGTGCCAGCTCACCACCCCCCGGTCTTATCTCTGGGGCCAACGTCCTGACTTTC. This gives the protein CASSPPPGLISGANVLTF.

The rearrangement joins TRBV7-9 to TRBJ1-2; D is ambiguous. This CDR3 has 13 amino acids. From germline, CDR1 is SEHNR and CDR2 FQNEAQ (reference sequence). The V and J ends lost 1 base and 4 bases respectively, with 7 bases between them. The DNA of the CDR3 is TGTGCCAGCAGCTTAGATAACCCCTATGGCTACACCTTC. Translated, it gives CASSLDNPYGYTF.

The rearrangement joins TRBV7-2 to TRBJ2-7; D possibly uses TRBD1 or TRBD2 (6 bases each). Trimming cost V 1 base and J 2 bases, with 9 bases left between them. CDR3 length: 14 amino acids. Germline V lookup: CDR1 SGHTA, CDR2 FQGNSA. The DNA of the CDR3 is TGTGCCAGCAGCTTAGACAGGGAGGCCTACGAGCAGTACGTC. As protein: CASSLDREAYEQYV.

V gene TRBV9 combines with J gene TRBJ1-2, with 8 nucleotides matching TRBD1. This CDR3 has 15 residues. The trim removed 0 bases at V and 5 bases at J, leaving 6 bases unmatched. Per the germline V gene, CDR1 is SGDLS and CDR2 is YYNGEE. The CDR3 nucleotides are TGTGCCAGCAGCGTAGGTAGGGGGGACAGGTATGGCTACACCTTC. This codes for CASSVGRGDRYGYTF.

CDR3 protein: CASSPDREFYGYTF. The CDR3 nucleotides read TGTGCCAGCTCACCGGACAGGGAGTTCTATGGCTACACCTTC. This rearrangement joins TRBV18 to TRBJ1-2; 8 nucleotides align to TRBD1. CDR1 is KGHSH and CDR2 is LQKENI in the germline V gene. CDR3 length equals 14 residues. The junction had 4 bases not matched to a gene; V was cut back by 3 bases and J by 4 bases.

The V gene is TRBV29-1, the J gene TRBJ2-7; D is undetermined. Germline lookup yields CDR1 SQVTM and CDR2 ANQGSEA. This CDR3 has 13 amino acids. In DNA form, the CDR3 reads TGCAGCCTTGATGTGGTGGGAATAAACGAGCAGTACGTC. Protein product: CSLDVVGINEQYV.